One and the same sample provided the 8 T cell receptor beta chains below, sequenced in a study of blood T cell repertoires in COVID-19. Some clones are missing from TCRdb's copy, which holds only in-frame ones; the method was immunoSEQ multiplex PCR. The sample holds roughly 54,000 clones, 90% seen once. The sequencing sample was made of peripheral blood. Receptors were obtained from a man over 45 with acute or convalescent COVID-19.

This chain uses TRBV11-3 with TRBJ2-7; TRBD2 is a possible D gene (7 bases). Germline V gives CDR1 SGHNT, CDR2 YENEEA. V was trimmed by 5 bases and J by 2 bases, leaving 13 bases between them. This CDR3 is built from 14 residues. CDR3 in amino acids: CASSPGAGAYEQYF. The CDR3 nucleotides are TGTGCCAGCAGCCCAGGGGCGGGGGCCTACGAGCAGTACTTC.

CDR3 loop: CASSFGQGYQPQHF. Written as DNA, the CDR3 is TGTGCCAGCAGCTTCGGACAGGGCTATCAGCCCCAGCATTTT. The chain employs TRBV7-2 and TRBJ1-5; 8 nucleotides agree with TRBD1. This CDR3 is 14 amino acids long. J was trimmed by 5 bases and V by 3 bases; bases with no gene match: 3. Germline-derived CDR1 and CDR2 are SGHTA and FQGNSA.

The CDR3 region is CASSPGFPGQGGYEQYF. In DNA form, the CDR3 reads TGTGCCAGCAGCCCTGGCTTTCCGGGACAGGGAGGGTACGAGCAGTACTTC. The V and J genes are TRBV3-1 (or the pseudogene TRBV3-2) and TRBJ2-7; 9 nucleotides align to TRBD1. The CDR3 is 17 residues long. The V gene's germline CDR1 is LGHDT and CDR2 YNNKEL (reference sequence). The J segment lost 4 bases and the V segment lost 4 bases, leaving 14 bases of the junction unmatched.

The chain has TRBV7-8 and TRBJ2-5; 9 bases match TRBD2. This CDR3 contains 18 residues. Germline V CDR1 and CDR2: SGHVS, FQNEAQ. Trimming at V came to 0 bases and at J to 5 bases, leaving 13 bases not matched to a gene. The CDR3 coding sequence is TGTGCCAGCAGCTTAGCGGACGCGGGAGGGATAATGCAGGAGACCCAGTACTTC. It specifies CASSLADAGGIMQETQYF.

This clone has only one observation. The chain employs TRBV5-1 and TRBJ1-3; D not resolved. Per the germline V gene, CDR1 is SGHRS and CDR2 is YFSETQ. Trimming took 3 bases from V and 0 from J, leaving 10 bases between them. The CDR3 consists of 15 residues. CDR3 residues: CASSSADNSGNTIYF. The CDR3 DNA reads as TGCGCCAGCAGCTCGGCAGACAACTCTGGAAACACCATATATTTT.

V usage is TRBV28 and J usage is TRBJ1-2; 9 nucleotides agree with TRBD1. The CDR3 loop spans 15 amino acids. Germline loops: CDR1 MDHEN, CDR2 SYDVKM. The ends lost 4 bases at V and 8 bases at J; junction bases unmatched: 11. The CDR3 protein is CASSSSGTGLDGYTF. The CDR3 region has the DNA TGTGCCAGCAGTTCCTCCGGGACAGGGCTTGACGGCTACACCTTC.

The CDR3 nucleotides read TGTGCCAGTAGCCGTACGGGGGACTCCGCAGATACGCAGTATTTT. It yields the protein CASSRTGDSADTQYF. The rearrangement joins TRBV19 to TRBJ2-3; D might be TRBD2 (6 bases). CDR1 and CDR2 (germline): LNHDA, SQIVND (reference sequence). V was clipped by 6 bases and J by 4 bases, with 17 bases between them. The CDR3 extends over 15 amino acids. Filled out from reference TRBV19 and TRBJ2-3, the complete variable domain reads DGGITQSPKYLFRKEGQNVTLSCEQNLNHDAMYWYRQDPGQGLRLIYYSQIVNDFQKGDIAEGYSVSREKKESFPLTVTSAQKNPTAFYLCASSRTGDSADTQYFGPGTRLTVL.

This clone was counted between two and nine times. This chain links TRBV7-2 with TRBJ2-6; D perhaps matches TRBD1 (6 bases). Trimming removed 0 bases from V and 2 bases from J, with 8 bases in between. The CDR3 has 16 amino acids. Germline V gives CDR1 SGHTA, CDR2 FQGNSA. In DNA, the CDR3 is TGTGCCAGCAGCTTAGCCTGGACAGCTGGGGCCAACGTCCTGACTTTC. Translation gives CASSLAWTAGANVLTF.